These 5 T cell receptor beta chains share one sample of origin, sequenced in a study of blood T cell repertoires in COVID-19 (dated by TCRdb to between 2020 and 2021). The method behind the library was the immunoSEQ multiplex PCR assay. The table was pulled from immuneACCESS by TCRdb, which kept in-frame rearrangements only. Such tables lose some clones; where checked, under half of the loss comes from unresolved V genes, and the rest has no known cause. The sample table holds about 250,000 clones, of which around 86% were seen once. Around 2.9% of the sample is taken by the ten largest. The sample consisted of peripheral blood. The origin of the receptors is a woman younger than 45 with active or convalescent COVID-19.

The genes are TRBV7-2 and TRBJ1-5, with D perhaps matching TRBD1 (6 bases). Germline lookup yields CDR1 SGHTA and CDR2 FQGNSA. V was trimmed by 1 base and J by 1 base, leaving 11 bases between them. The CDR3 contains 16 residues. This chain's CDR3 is CASSLETGLSNQPQHF. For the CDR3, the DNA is TGTGCCAGCAGCTTAGAGACAGGTTTGAGCAATCAGCCCCAGCATTTT. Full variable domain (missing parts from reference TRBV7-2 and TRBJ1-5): GAGVSQSPSNKVTEKGKDVELRCDPISGHTALYWYRQSLGQGLEFLIYFQGNSAPDKSGLPSDRFSAERTGGSVSTLTIQRTQQEDSAVYLCASSLETGLSNQPQHFGDGTRLSIL.

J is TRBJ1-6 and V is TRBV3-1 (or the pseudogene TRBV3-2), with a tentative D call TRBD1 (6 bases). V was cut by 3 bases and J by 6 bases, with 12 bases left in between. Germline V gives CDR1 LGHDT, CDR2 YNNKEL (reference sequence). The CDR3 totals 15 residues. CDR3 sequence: CASSHGGAPNSPLHF. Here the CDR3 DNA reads TGTGCCAGCAGCCATGGGGGGGCCCCTAATTCACCCCTCCACTTT.

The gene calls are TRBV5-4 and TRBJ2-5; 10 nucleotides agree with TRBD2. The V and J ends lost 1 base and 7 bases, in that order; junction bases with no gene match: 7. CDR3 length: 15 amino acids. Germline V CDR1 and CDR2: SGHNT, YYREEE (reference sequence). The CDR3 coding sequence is TGTGCCAGCAGCTTGTCAAGCGGGGGGGAGGGGACCCAGTACTTC. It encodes CASSLSSGGEGTQYF.

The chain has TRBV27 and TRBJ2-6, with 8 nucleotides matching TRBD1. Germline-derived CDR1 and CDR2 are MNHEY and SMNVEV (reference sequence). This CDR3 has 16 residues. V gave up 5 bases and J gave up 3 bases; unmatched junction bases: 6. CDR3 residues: CASSNQGAIGANVLTF. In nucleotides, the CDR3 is TGTGCCAGCAGTAACCAGGGGGCCATTGGGGCCAACGTCCTGACTTTC. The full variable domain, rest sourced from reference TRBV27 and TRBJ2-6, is EAQVTQNPRYLITVTGKKLTVTCSQNMNHEYMSWYRQDPGLGLRQIYYSMNVEVTDKGDVPEGYKVSRKEKRNFPLILESPSPNQTSLYFCASSNQGAIGANVLTFGAGSRLTVL.

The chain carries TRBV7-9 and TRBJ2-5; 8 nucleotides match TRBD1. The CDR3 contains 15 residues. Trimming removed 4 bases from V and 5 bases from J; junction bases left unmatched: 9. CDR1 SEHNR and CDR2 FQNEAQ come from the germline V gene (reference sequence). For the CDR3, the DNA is TGTGCCAGCAGCTCATCCCCGACAGGGGCCGAGACCCAGTACTTC. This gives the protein CASSSSPTGAETQYF.